Presented here are 29 T cell receptor beta chains from one specimen sequenced in a study of blood T cell repertoires in COVID-19. Clones were read by immunoSEQ multiplex PCR, and TCRdb kept only the in-frame ones, dropping some. The sample shows about 240,000 clones, about 85% of them seen only once. The sequenced sample consisted of peripheral blood. The receptors were sampled from a man aged 30 to 45 who had recovered from COVID-19.

The CDR3 here is CASSQQLAGEFTDTQYF. CDR3 DNA sequence: TGCGCCAGCAGCCAACAACTAGCGGGGGAGTTCACAGATACGCAGTATTTT. J is TRBJ2-3 and V is TRBV4-1, with 11 bases aligning to TRBD2. CDR1 and CDR2 from the germline V gene are MGHRA and YSYEKL. The V and J ends lost 2 bases and 2 bases, in that order; junction bases with no gene match: 6. The CDR3 is 17 residues long.

This chain connects TRBV13 to TRBJ2-1; 9 positions match TRBD2. CDR1 PRHDT and CDR2 FYEKMQ come from the germline V gene (reference sequence). The trim removed 1 base at V and 5 bases at J, leaving 6 bases unmatched. CDR3 length: 16 amino acids. CDR3 sequence: CASSLERTSANNEQFF. Here the CDR3 DNA reads TGTGCCAGCAGCTTAGAGAGGACTAGCGCTAACAATGAGCAGTTCTTC.

The CDR3 DNA is TGTGCCAGCTCACCACCTCAGGGGGGCGCTTTCTTT. Translated, it gives CASSPPQGGAFF. This chain joins TRBV18 and TRBJ1-1; 7 bases agree with TRBD1. Looked up from germline, CDR1 is KGHSH and CDR2 is LQKENI. The CDR3 is 12 amino acids. J was trimmed by 11 bases and V by 0 bases; bases with no gene match: 3. Supplemented by reference TRBV18 and TRBJ1-1, the full variable domain reads NAGVMQNPRHLVRRRGQEARLRCSPMKGHSHVYWYRQLPEEGLKFMVYLQKENIIDESGMPKERFSAEFPKEGPSILRIQQVVRGDSAAYFCASSPPQGGAFFGQGTRLTVV.

The rearrangement uses TRBV5-5 and TRBJ2-3; a possible D gene is TRBD1 (6 bases). With 5 bases removed from V and 5 bases from J, the gap between germline ends came to 18 bases. Germline-derived CDR1 and CDR2 are SGHKS and YYEKEE (reference sequence). CDR3 length: 15 residues. The CDR3 bases are TGTGCCAGCAGTTCGGATAGAGGGGGACGAGATACGCAGTATTTT. Translating gives CASSSDRGGRDTQYF.

The V and J genes are TRBV3-1 (or the pseudogene TRBV3-2) and TRBJ2-7, with 7 nucleotides matching TRBD1. With V trimmed by 2 bases and J by 7 bases, 14 bases remained unmatched. CDR3 length: 16 amino acids. CDR1 and CDR2 (germline): LGHDT, YNNKEL (reference sequence). The CDR3 loop is CASSQHEGGALGEQYF. The CDR3 region has the DNA TGTGCCAGCAGCCAACACGAAGGGGGCGCTTTGGGTGAGCAGTACTTC.

This sequence joins TRBV19 and TRBJ2-4; the D gene is possibly TRBD1 (5 bases). Germline V CDR1 and CDR2: LNHDA, SQIVND (reference sequence). V was shortened by 3 bases and J by 0 bases, with 12 bases between the two germline ends. The CDR3 covers 16 residues. The CDR3 loop reads CASSIPKGVAKNIQYF. The CDR3 region has the DNA TGTGCCAGTAGTATTCCTAAAGGGGTAGCCAAAAACATTCAGTACTTC.

The rearrangement uses TRBV12-3 or TRBV12-4 and TRBJ2-7; maybe TRBD2 (5 bases). This CDR3 is 13 amino acids long. Trimming shortened V by 0 bases and J by 7 bases, and 10 bases separated the two germline ends. For the CDR3, the DNA is TGTGCCAGCAGTTTAGCGACTTGGGAGGAGCAGTACTTC. This encodes CASSLATWEEQYF.

This chain connects TRBV4-1 to TRBJ1-4; 8 bases agree with TRBD1. Per the germline V gene, CDR1 is MGHRA and CDR2 is YSYEKL. With V trimmed by 4 bases and J by 4 bases, 8 bases remained unmatched. The CDR3 runs 16 residues. Here the CDR3 DNA reads TGCGCCAGCAGCCCCCGACAGGGGCGGAATAATGAAAAACTGTTTTTT. Its translation is CASSPRQGRNNEKLFF.

The V gene is TRBV4-1, the J gene TRBJ2-5; 10 nucleotides match TRBD2. Germline CDR1 reads MGHRA; CDR2 reads YSYEKL. The CDR3 contains 16 residues. V was pared by 0 bases and J by 8 bases, with 9 bases of the junction left unmatched. CDR3 residues: CASSQELAGGPVTQYF. CDR3 bases: TGCGCCAGCAGCCAAGAATTAGCGGGGGGTCCCGTCACCCAGTACTTC.

V usage is TRBV28 and J usage is TRBJ1-5; D is possibly TRBD1 (5 bases). Germline CDR1 and CDR2: MDHEN and SYDVKM. Trimming left V 5 bases short and J 7 bases short, with 24 bases between. CDR3 length equals 17 residues. The CDR3 nucleotides read TGTGCCAGCAGTCCCCTAGCGACTCCAGGGCTTACACAGCCCCAGCATTTT. It translates to CASSPLATPGLTQPQHF.

The rearrangement joins TRBV11-2 to TRBJ2-5, with D perhaps TRBD1 (5 bases). Trimming removed 4 bases at V and 2 bases at J, with 11 bases between. The CDR3 contains 14 residues. CDR1 SGHAT and CDR2 FQNNGV come from the germline V gene. The chain's CDR3 is CASSWGREQETQYF. The CDR3 DNA reads TGTGCCAGCAGCTGGGGCAGGGAACAAGAGACCCAGTACTTC.

This clone was recorded only once. The chain joins TRBV29-1 to TRBJ2-2; D is possibly TRBD2 (5 bases). CDR1 is SQVTM and CDR2 is ANQGSEA in the germline V gene. V shed 6 bases and J shed 6 bases, with 11 bases lying between them. The CDR3 consists of 12 residues. CDR3: CSVPVGAGELFF. The DNA for the CDR3 is TGCAGCGTGCCCGTCGGGGCCGGGGAGCTGTTTTTT.

The V call is TRBV7-8, the J call TRBJ2-3; TRBD1 matches at 7 bases. V lost 5 bases, J lost 4 bases, and 3 bases stayed unmatched. There are 13 residues in the CDR3. Per the germline V gene, CDR1 is SGHVS and CDR2 is FQNEAQ. In nucleotides, the CDR3 is TGTGCCAGCAGCCCGACAGGGTCAGATACGCAGTATTTT. Residues: CASSPTGSDTQYF.

This chain uses TRBV11-2 with TRBJ2-1, with 9 bases that match TRBD1. The germline gives CDR1 SGHAT, CDR2 FQNNGV. This CDR3 spans 15 amino acids. J lost 7 bases, V lost 2 bases, and 6 bases had no gene match. The CDR3 DNA reads TGTGCCAGCAGCTTACCAGGACAGGGGATTAATGAGCAGTTCTTC. It translates to CASSLPGQGINEQFF.

The sample holds one count of this clone. This chain links TRBV5-6 with TRBJ1-1; D unclear. The CDR3 contains 15 residues. Per the germline V gene, CDR1 is SGHDT and CDR2 is YYEEEE. V was shortened by 2 bases and J by 1 base, with 12 bases between the two germline ends. The CDR3 DNA reads as TGTGCCAGCAGCTTTTCCCCACTAGAGAACACTGAAGCTTTCTTT. It encodes CASSFSPLENTEAFF.

The chain employs TRBV18 and TRBJ2-5, with 7 bases identical to TRBD2. J lost 1 base, V lost 8 bases, and 4 bases had no gene match. Per the germline V gene, CDR1 is KGHSH and CDR2 is LQKENI. There are 13 residues in the CDR3. The CDR3 DNA follows: TGTGCCAGCGCTCGGGGGGTCCAAGAGACCCAGTACTTC. This sequence encodes CASARGVQETQYF. Complete variable domain (other parts from reference TRBV18 and TRBJ2-5): NAGVMQNPRHLVRRRGQEARLRCSPMKGHSHVYWYRQLPEEGLKFMVYLQKENIIDESGMPKERFSAEFPKEGPSILRIQQVVRGDSAAYFCASARGVQETQYFGPGTRLLVL.

This clone was found a few times. V is TRBV28 and J is TRBJ2-2, with D tentatively TRBD1 (6 bases). Trimming left V 2 bases short and J 0 bases short, with 10 bases between. The germline gives CDR1 MDHEN, CDR2 SYDVKM. The length of the CDR3 is 16 residues. As DNA, the CDR3 is TGTGCCAGCAGTTTACCAGGGGATTCGAACACCGGGGAGCTGTTTTTT. Translated, it gives CASSLPGDSNTGELFF.

V gene TRBV5-5 combines with J gene TRBJ2-6; D is ambiguous. Looked up from germline, CDR1 is SGHKS and CDR2 is YYEKEE (reference sequence). The CDR3 runs 11 residues. V shed 5 bases and J shed 11 bases, with 8 bases lying between them. CDR3 in DNA: TGTGCCAGCAGTGCAGTTGACGTCCTGACTTTC. It codes for CASSAVDVLTF.

The CDR3 nucleotides read TGTGCCACCAGCAGAGGGTCGAGGAGCAATCAGCCCCAGCATTTT. Translating it yields CATSRGSRSNQPQHF. V and J are TRBV15 and TRBJ1-5; no clear D. The V gene lost 1 base and the J gene lost 1 base, with 8 bases spanning the gap. This CDR3 spans 15 amino acids. Germline V CDR1 and CDR2: LNHNV, YYDKDF (reference sequence).

As DNA, the CDR3 is TGTGCCAGCAGCTTGAGGGGACAGCATAGCAATCAGCCCCAGCATTTT. This encodes CASSLRGQHSNQPQHF. The gene calls are TRBV5-6 and TRBJ1-5; TRBD1 agrees at 7 bases. This CDR3 spans 16 amino acids. Per germline, CDR1 SGHDT and CDR2 YYEEEE. V lost 1 base to trimming and J lost 0 bases; unmatched junction nucleotides: 4.

This clone showed up just a few times. The V call is TRBV28, the J call TRBJ1-2; a possible D gene is TRBD1 (6 bases). The CDR3 totals 14 residues. V was cut by 7 bases and J by 3 bases, with 15 bases left in between. Germline V gives CDR1 MDHEN, CDR2 SYDVKM. The DNA of the CDR3 is TGTGCCAGCACCTACAGAGGGGGTGACTATGGCTACACCTTC. Amino acids: CASTYRGGDYGYTF.

The chain is built from TRBV3-1 (or the pseudogene TRBV3-2) and TRBJ2-3; 7 bases agree with TRBD2. The CDR3 has 17 residues. Germline V gene lookup returns CDR1 LGHDT and CDR2 YNNKEL (reference sequence). V lost 1 base, J lost 1 base, and 8 bases stayed unmatched. CDR3 nucleotide sequence: TGTGCCAGCAGCCAAGTCAGGCTAGCGGACGGCACAGATACGCAGTATTTT. Translation: CASSQVRLADGTDTQYF.

CDR3 coding DNA: TGTGCCAGCAGCCCCCGGACAGGGGAAAACATTCAGTACTTC. Protein: CASSPRTGENIQYF. The chain joins TRBV9 to TRBJ2-4; 9 positions agree with TRBD1. The CDR3 sequence is 14 residues long. Trimming took 4 bases from V and 5 from J; bases not matched to a gene: 4. CDR1 SGDLS and CDR2 YYNGEE come from the germline V gene.

This sequence joins TRBV29-1 and TRBJ2-5; 12 bases line up with TRBD1. CDR3 length: 15 residues. J lost 4 bases, V lost 8 bases, and 11 bases had no gene match. Germline V gives CDR1 SQVTM, CDR2 ANQGSEA. DNA for the CDR3: TGCAGCCTAGGGGGCGGGACAGGGGGCAGAGAGACCCAGTACTTC. Its protein is CSLGGGTGGRETQYF.

V usage is TRBV27 and J usage is TRBJ2-1; D ambiguous. There are 14 residues in the CDR3. Germline-derived CDR1 and CDR2 are MNHEY and SMNVEV (reference sequence). V was trimmed by 5 bases and J by 7 bases, leaving 15 bases between them. The CDR3 sequence is CASSASTVRNEQFF. The CDR3 region has the DNA TGTGCCAGCAGTGCCTCTACCGTCCGGAATGAGCAGTTCTTC.

Concerning this clone: Other DNA sequences of this sample code for an identical CDR3. The rearrangement links TRBV12-3 or TRBV12-4 to TRBJ1-6; weak D call: TRBD1 (6 bases). Trimming took off 5 bases at V and 8 bases at J, with 10 bases between the two ends. This CDR3 spans 13 amino acids. The chain's CDR3 is CASSRDTDSPLHF. In nucleotides, the CDR3 is TGTGCCAGCAGTCGGGACACTGATTCACCCCTCCACTTT.

This clone was found a few times. The chain combines TRBV5-4 with TRBJ2-5; a weak D match, TRBD2 (7 bases). Trimming took 5 bases from V and 7 from J, leaving 24 bases between them. Germline V CDR1 and CDR2: SGHNT, YYREEE (reference sequence). This CDR3 contains 16 residues. In nucleotides, the CDR3 is TGTGCCAGCAGGTTGTCGAGGGGGGGCCATCTAGGGACCCAGTACTTC. This translates into CASRLSRGGHLGTQYF.

The chain uses TRBV5-1 and TRBJ1-2; 7 nucleotides match TRBD1. The junction had 5 bases not matched to a gene; V was cut back by 1 base and J by 8 bases. CDR1 and CDR2 (germline): SGHRS, YFSETQ. There are 13 residues in the CDR3. CDR3: CASSLKGQLGYTF. As DNA, the CDR3 is TGCGCCAGCAGCTTGAAGGGACAGCTAGGCTACACCTTC.

The chain links TRBV10-1 to TRBJ1-5; D gene uncertain. Germline V gives CDR1 WNHNN, CDR2 SYGVQD (reference sequence). Trimming removed 3 bases from V and 7 bases from J, with 10 bases in between. The CDR3 sequence is 13 residues long. The CDR3 region is CASSDGTTQPQHF. In nucleotides, the CDR3 is TGCGCCAGCAGTGATGGCACCACCCAGCCCCAGCATTTT.